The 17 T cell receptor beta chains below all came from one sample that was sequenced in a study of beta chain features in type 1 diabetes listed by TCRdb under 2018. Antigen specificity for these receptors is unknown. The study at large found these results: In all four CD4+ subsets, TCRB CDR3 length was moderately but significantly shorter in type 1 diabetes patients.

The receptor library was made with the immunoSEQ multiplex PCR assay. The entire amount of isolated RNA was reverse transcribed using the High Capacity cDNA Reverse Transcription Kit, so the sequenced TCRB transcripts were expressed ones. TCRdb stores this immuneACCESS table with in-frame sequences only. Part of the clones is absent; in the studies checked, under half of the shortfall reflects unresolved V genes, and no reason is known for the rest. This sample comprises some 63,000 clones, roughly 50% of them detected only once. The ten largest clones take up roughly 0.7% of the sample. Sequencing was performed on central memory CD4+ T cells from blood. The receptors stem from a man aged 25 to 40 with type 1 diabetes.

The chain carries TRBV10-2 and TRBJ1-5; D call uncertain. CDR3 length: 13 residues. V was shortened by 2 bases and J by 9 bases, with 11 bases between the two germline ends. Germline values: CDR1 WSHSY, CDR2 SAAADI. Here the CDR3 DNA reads TGCGCCAGCAGTGAGCGGGTATTAGGGCCCCAGCATTTT. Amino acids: CASSERVLGPQHF.

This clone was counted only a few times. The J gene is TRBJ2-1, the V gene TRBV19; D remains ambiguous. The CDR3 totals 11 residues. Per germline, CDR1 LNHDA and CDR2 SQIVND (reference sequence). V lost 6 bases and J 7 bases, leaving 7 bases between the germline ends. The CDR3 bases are TGTGCCAGTAGGTCAGTAAATGAGCAGTTCTTC. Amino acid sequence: CASRSVNEQFF.

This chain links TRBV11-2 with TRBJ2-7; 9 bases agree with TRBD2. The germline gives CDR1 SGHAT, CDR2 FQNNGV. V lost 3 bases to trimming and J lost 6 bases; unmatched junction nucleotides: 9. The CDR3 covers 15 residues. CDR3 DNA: TGTGCCAGCAGCTTGAGGGTAGCGGGAGCAGGCGAGCAGTACTTC. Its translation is CASSLRVAGAGEQYF.

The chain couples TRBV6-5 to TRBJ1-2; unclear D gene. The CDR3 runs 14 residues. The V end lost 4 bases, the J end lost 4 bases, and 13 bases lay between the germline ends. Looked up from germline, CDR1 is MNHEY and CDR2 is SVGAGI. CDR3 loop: CASSSPRAGYGYTF. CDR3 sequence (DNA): TGTGCCAGCAGTTCACCCCGGGCGGGCTATGGCTACACCTTC.

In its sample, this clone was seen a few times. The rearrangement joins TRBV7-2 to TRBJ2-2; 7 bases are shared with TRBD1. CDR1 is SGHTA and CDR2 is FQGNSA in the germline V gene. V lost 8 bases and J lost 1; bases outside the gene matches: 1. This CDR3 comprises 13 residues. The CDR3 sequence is CASGDRNTGELFF. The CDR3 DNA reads TGTGCCAGCGGGGACAGGAACACCGGGGAGCTGTTTTTT. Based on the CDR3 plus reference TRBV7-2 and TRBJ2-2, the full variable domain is GAGVSQSPSNKVTEKGKDVELRCDPISGHTALYWYRQSLGQGLEFLIYFQGNSAPDKSGLPSDRFSAERTGGSVSTLTIQRTQQEDSAVYLCASGDRNTGELFFGEGSRLTVL.

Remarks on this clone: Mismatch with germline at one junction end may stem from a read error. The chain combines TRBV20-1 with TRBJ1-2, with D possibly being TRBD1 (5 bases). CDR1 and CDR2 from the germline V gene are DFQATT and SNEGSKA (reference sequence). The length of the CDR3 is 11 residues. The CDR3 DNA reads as TGCAGTGCTAGGGCCACGGCAGGGTCTTTCTTC. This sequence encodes CSARATAGSFF.

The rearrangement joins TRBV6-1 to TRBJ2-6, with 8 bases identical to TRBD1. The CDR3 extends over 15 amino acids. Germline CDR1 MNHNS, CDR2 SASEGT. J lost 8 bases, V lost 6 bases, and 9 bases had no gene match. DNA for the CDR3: TGTGCCAGCAGACCCGGACAGGGTGGAACCAACGTCCTGACTTTC. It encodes CASRPGQGGTNVLTF.

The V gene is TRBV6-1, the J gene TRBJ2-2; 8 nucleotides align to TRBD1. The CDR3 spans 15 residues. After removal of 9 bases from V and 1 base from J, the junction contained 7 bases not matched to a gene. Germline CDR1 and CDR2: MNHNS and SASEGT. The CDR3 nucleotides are TGTGCCAGTGACCAGGGGGCTGGGAACACCGGGGAGCTGTTTTTT. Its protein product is CASDQGAGNTGELFF.

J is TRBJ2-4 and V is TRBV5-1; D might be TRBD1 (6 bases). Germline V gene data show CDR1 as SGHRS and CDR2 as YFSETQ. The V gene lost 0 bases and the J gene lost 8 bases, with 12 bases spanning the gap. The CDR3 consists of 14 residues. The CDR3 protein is CASSLGGPEDIQYF. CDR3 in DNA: TGCGCCAGCAGCTTGGGGGGGCCCGAGGACATTCAGTACTTC.

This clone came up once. CDR3 sequence: CAIGTGLTSGGQETQYF. Written as DNA, the CDR3 is TGTGCCATCGGTACAGGGTTGACTAGCGGGGGACAAGAGACCCAGTACTTC. The chain couples TRBV10-3 to TRBJ2-5; 12 positions agree with TRBD2. The CDR3 covers 17 residues. The V gene end was trimmed by 8 bases and the J gene end by 2 bases; junction bases not matched to a gene: 12. In germline, CDR1 is ENHRY, CDR2 SYGVKD.

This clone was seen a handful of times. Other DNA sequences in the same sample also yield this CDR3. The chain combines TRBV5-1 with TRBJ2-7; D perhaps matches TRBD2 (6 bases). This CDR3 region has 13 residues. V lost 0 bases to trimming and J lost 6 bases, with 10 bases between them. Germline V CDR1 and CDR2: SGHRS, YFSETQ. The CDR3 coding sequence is TGCGCCAGCAGCTTGGGATCCGGGGGCGAGCAGTACTTC. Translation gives CASSLGSGGEQYF.

The CDR3 bases are TGTGCCAGTACTCGGACTAGCGGGAGGGGTTCAGATACGCAGTATTTT. The encoded protein is CASTRTSGRGSDTQYF. This chain links TRBV2 with TRBJ2-3; 15 nucleotides align to TRBD2. The CDR3 spans 16 residues. V trimming: 9 bases; J trimming: 4 bases; junction bases outside the gene matches: 8. The V gene's germline CDR1 is SNHLY and CDR2 FYNNEI.

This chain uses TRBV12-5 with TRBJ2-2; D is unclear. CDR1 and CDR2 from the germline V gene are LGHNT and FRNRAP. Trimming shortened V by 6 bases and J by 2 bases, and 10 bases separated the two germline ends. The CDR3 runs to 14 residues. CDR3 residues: CASGTGSNTGELFF. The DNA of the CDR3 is TGTGCTAGTGGAACGGGTTCAAACACCGGGGAGCTGTTTTTT.

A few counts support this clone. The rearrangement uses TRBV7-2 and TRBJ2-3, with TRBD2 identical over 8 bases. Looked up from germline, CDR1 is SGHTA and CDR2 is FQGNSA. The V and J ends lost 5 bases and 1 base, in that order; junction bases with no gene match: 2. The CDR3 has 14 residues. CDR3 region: CASSRTSRTDTQYF. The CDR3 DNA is TGTGCCAGCAGCCGGACTAGCCGCACAGATACGCAGTATTTT.

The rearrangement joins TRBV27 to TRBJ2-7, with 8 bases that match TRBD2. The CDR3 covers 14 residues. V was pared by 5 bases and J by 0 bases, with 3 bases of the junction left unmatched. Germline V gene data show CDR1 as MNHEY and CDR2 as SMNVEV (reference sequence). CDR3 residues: CASSPAGVSYEQYF. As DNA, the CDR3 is TGTGCCAGCAGTCCAGCGGGAGTCTCCTACGAGCAGTACTTC.

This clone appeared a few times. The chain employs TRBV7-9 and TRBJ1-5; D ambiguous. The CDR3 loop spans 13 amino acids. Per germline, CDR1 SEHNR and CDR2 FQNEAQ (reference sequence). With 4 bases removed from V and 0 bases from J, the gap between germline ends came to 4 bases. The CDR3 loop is CASSYLSNQPQHF. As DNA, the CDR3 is TGTGCCAGCAGCTATCTTAGCAATCAGCCCCAGCATTTT.

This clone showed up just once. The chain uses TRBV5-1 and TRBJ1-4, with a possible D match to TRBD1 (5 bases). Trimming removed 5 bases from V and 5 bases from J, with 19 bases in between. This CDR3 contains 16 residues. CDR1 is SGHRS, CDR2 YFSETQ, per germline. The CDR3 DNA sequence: TGCGCCAGCAGACAGGCCCTCCAGAGAAGGAATGAAAAACTGTTTTTT. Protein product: CASRQALQRRNEKLFF. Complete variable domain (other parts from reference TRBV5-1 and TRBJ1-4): KAGVTQTPRYLIKTRGQQVTLSCSPISGHRSVSWYQQTPGQGLQFLFEYFSETQRNKGNFPGRFSGRQFSNSRSEMNVSTLELGDSALYLCASRQALQRRNEKLFFGSGTQLSVL.